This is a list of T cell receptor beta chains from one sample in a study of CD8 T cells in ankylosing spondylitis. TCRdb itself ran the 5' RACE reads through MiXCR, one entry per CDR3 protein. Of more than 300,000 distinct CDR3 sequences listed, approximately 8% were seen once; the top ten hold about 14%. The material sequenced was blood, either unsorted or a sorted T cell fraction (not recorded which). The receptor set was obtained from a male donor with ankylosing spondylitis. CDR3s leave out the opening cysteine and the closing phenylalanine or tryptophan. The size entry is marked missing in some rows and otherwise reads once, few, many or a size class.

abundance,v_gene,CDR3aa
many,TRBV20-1,SATPITTPGIRRHEQY
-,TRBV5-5,ASSRDRGFYEQY
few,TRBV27,ASSLLGRSSGANVLT
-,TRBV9,ASSGNPYGYT
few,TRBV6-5,ASSYSKLAGGPNTQY
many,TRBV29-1,SARVSYEQY
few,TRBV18,ASSPPRARIQETQY
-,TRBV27,ASSTDRFNEQF
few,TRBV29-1,SVVGTGSTDTQY
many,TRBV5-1,ASSLGALRVTDTQY
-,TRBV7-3,ASSSPGQGSSGELF
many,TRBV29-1,SVEIQATGELF
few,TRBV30,AWSVYNEQF
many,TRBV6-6,ASKVLGTGVQH
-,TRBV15,ATSRATSGRATAYNEQF
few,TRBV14,ASSQVRISEQF
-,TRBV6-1,QITNTGELF
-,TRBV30,AWSVRVNYGYT
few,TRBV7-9,ASSHRGTLPETQY
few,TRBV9,ASSGDRGTDTQY
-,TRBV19,ASSIRGATGELF
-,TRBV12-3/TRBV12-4,ASSFGGRGGNEQF
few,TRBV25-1,ASSENGPLNQPQH
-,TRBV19,ASSRPGQGALGYT
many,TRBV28,ASSFLSGSASYEQY
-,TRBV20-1,SARDTVDYGYT
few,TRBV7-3,ASSLLGQITDTQY
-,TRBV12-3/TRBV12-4,ASSEGPVASYEQY
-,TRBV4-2,ASRPLSGLAGVGPYTDTQY
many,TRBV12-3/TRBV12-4,ASSPGTLTSYEQY
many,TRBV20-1,SATGTSGSNEQF
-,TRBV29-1,SVVGGEGEQY